Below are 5 T cell receptor beta chains sequenced from a single sample in a study of a mutant IDH1 vaccine in newly diagnosed glioma (dated by TCRdb to 2020 to 2023). What the time point label conveys for this sample: week 5, during vaccination. Every vaccine dose consisted of 300 ug of a 20-mer mutant IDH1 peptide in Montanide, administered subcutaneously together with topical imiquimod. The receptor library was made with the immunoSEQ multiplex PCR assay. TCRdb took this table from immuneACCESS and kept in-frame rearrangements with V and J called. Such tables lack part of the clones; where checked against another copy, unresolved V genes explain under half of the gap, and the rest is unexplained. The sample table holds about 26,000 clones, of which roughly 80% were seen once. Around 7.2% of the sample belongs to the ten largest clones. Their cognate antigens are unknown. Sequences were derived from PBMCs, sampled from a glioma patient whose treatment included an IDH1 peptide vaccine. These receptors all come from a man aged 35 to 55 with glioma. Some clones in this sample may be carry-over from other donors' samples.

This clone was seen once. This chain joins TRBV5-4 and TRBJ2-5; D may be TRBD1 or TRBD2 (5 bases each). Looked up from germline, CDR1 is SGHNT and CDR2 is YYREEE (reference sequence). Trimming shortened V by 4 bases and J by 2 bases, and 12 bases separated the two germline ends. The CDR3 is 14 amino acids. This chain's CDR3 is CASSRGQAQETQYF. CDR3 DNA: TGTGCCAGCAGCCGGGGCCAGGCTCAAGAGACCCAGTACTTC.

The rearrangement joins TRBV4-2 to TRBJ1-2; D may be TRBD1 (6 bases). Trimming removed 0 bases from V and 5 bases from J, with 13 bases in between. Germline lookup yields CDR1 LGHNA and CDR2 YNFKEQ. The CDR3 runs to 15 residues. The chain's CDR3 is CASSQDHGGRYGYTF. As DNA, the CDR3 is TGTGCCAGCAGCCAAGATCATGGGGGGCGGTATGGCTACACCTTC.

V usage is TRBV29-1 and J usage is TRBJ2-5; 9 positions match TRBD1. Per germline, CDR1 SQVTM and CDR2 ANQGSEA. This CDR3 is 14 amino acids long. V lost 7 bases to trimming and J lost 5 bases; unmatched junction nucleotides: 11. In nucleotides, the CDR3 is TGCAGCGCTCCCGGGACAGGGCCCTACGAGACCCAGTACTTC. As protein: CSAPGTGPYETQYF.

This clone appeared a few times. The chain recombines TRBV19 with TRBJ1-1; D unresolved. The CDR3 loop spans 13 amino acids. Per the germline V gene, CDR1 is LNHDA and CDR2 is SQIVND (reference sequence). V was clipped by 1 base and J by 1 base, with 4 bases between them. CDR3 sequence reads: CASSIVRNTEAFF. CDR3 bases: TGTGCCAGTAGTATAGTCCGGAACACTGAAGCTTTCTTT. The full variable domain, its missing parts supplied by reference TRBV19 and TRBJ1-1, is DGGITQSPKYLFRKEGQNVTLSCEQNLNHDAMYWYRQDPGQGLRLIYYSQIVNDFQKGDIAEGYSVSREKKESFPLTVTSAQKNPTAFYLCASSIVRNTEAFFGQGTRLTVV.

The V call is TRBV4-1, the J call TRBJ1-2; D uncertain. V was trimmed by 5 bases and J by 4 bases, leaving 20 bases between them. Germline CDR1 reads MGHRA; CDR2 reads YSYEKL. CDR3 length: 16 amino acids. The CDR3 loop reads CASSWPSRDLRYGYTF. CDR3 nucleotide sequence: TGCGCCAGCAGCTGGCCTTCGCGAGATCTTCGCTATGGCTACACCTTC.